These 9 T cell receptor beta chains originate from one sample sequenced in a study of low-dose radiotherapy and immunotherapy resistance in tumors. The time point was: after trial treatment. Noted treatment: LDRT plus nivolumab, ipilimumab, low-dose cyclophosphamide and aspirin (RACIN trial). First-strand cDNA used TRAV- and TRBV-specific primers, covering alpha and beta chains. TCR amplification involved around 22 PCR cycles with a constant-region primer and V-primer adapter. In TCRdb, the reads were re-called with MiXCR into one record per CDR3 protein. Found here are about 35,000 distinct CDR3 sequences, around 20% of them singletons; the top ten hold under 9.5%. The source was PBMCs, collected after low-dose radiotherapy plus immunotherapy. These receptors were taken from a female donor with ovarian cancer.

This clonotype was detected many times. CDR3 sequence (DNA): TGTGCCATCGACACGGGCAGGGGATCCTACAATGAGCAGTTCTTC. It yields the protein CAIDTGRGSYNEQFF. The rearrangement uses TRBV28 and TRBJ2-1; the D gene is possibly TRBD1 (6 bases). V was shortened by 10 bases and J by 1 base, with 17 bases between the two germline ends. The CDR3 contains 15 residues. Germline lookup yields CDR1 MDHEN and CDR2 SYDVKM.

In its sample, this clonotype was seen many times. The chain couples TRBV29-1 to TRBJ2-3; D unresolved. The CDR3 is made up of 11 amino acids. Germline lookup yields CDR1 SQVTM and CDR2 ANQGSEA. V was cut by 4 bases and J by 4 bases, with 6 bases left in between. CDR3 in DNA: TGCAGCGTTGGTGGGGCAGATACGCAGTATTTT. It codes for CSVGGADTQYF.

This clonotype was counted many times. The V call is TRBV20-1, the J call TRBJ1-4, with D uncertain. Trimming took off 0 bases at V and 5 bases at J, with 10 bases between the two ends. This CDR3 is 14 amino acids long. CDR1 is DFQATT and CDR2 is SNEGSKA in the germline V gene (reference sequence). The CDR3 DNA is TGCAGTGCTAGAGATCGAGGGCTCAATGAAAAACTGTTTTTT. Its translation: CSARDRGLNEKLFF.

This clonotype was picked up many times. This chain links TRBV28 with TRBJ1-1; D unresolved. V lost 6 bases to trimming and J lost 4 bases, with 12 bases between them. CDR1 and CDR2 from the germline V gene are MDHEN and SYDVKM. The CDR3 is 13 amino acids. CDR3 sequence (DNA): TGTGCCAGCAGCTGGACGTCGGGCACTGAAGCTTTCTTT. It translates to CASSWTSGTEAFF. The full variable domain, its missing parts supplied by reference TRBV28 and TRBJ1-1, is DVKVTQSSRYLVKRTGEKVFLECVQDMDHENMFWYRQDPGLGLRLIYFSYDVKMKEKGDIPEGYSVSREKKERFSLILESASTNQTSMYLCASSWTSGTEAFFGQGTRLTVV.

There are many counts of this clonotype. This chain joins TRBV6-6 and TRBJ2-7, with 10 bases identical to TRBD1. The CDR3 extends over 15 amino acids. Germline V gives CDR1 MNHNY, CDR2 SVGAGI (reference sequence). The V gene end was trimmed by 6 bases and the J gene end by 4 bases; junction bases not matched to a gene: 9. CDR3 nucleotide sequence: TGTGCCAGCAGATCGACCGGGACAGGGGCATACGAGCAGTACTTC. Its translation: CASRSTGTGAYEQYF.

V usage is TRBV20-1 and J usage is TRBJ2-7; 7 nucleotides line up with TRBD1. This CDR3 has 12 amino acids. Germline V gene sequence: CDR1 DFQATT, CDR2 SNEGSKA (reference sequence). V was clipped by 6 bases and J by 2 bases; unmatched bases: 4. The CDR3 DNA is TGCAGTGCCGTAGACAGGGCCTACGAGCAGTACTTC. Residues: CSAVDRAYEQYF.

This clonotype was seen a handful of times. This rearrangement joins TRBV28 to TRBJ2-1; possibly TRBD2 for D (6 bases). The ends were cut back, 3 bases at V and 10 bases at J, with 16 bases in the middle. This CDR3 has 14 amino acids. Germline CDR1 and CDR2: MDHEN and SYDVKM. CDR3 nucleotide sequence: TGTGCCAGCAGTTTTCACGGCGGGAAGATGGAGCAGTTCTTC. The encoded protein is CASSFHGGKMEQFF.

This clonotype was counted many times. This rearrangement joins TRBV12-3 or TRBV12-4 to TRBJ2-7, with 8 bases matching TRBD1. There are 16 residues in the CDR3. V lost 6 bases, J lost 2 bases, and 12 bases stayed unmatched. CDR3 bases: TGTGCCAGCAGCCCCCCAGGGGGCGGGACCACCTACGAGCAGTACTTC. Its protein product is CASSPPGGGTTYEQYF.

This clonotype has a count of ten or more. The chain has TRBV12-3 or TRBV12-4 and TRBJ1-5; D unresolved. The CDR3 consists of 15 residues. The V and J ends lost 4 bases and 0 bases respectively, with 10 bases between them. The CDR3 DNA is TGTGCCAGCAGTTGGTGGCAGGATAGCAATCAGCCCCAGCATTTT. This translates into CASSWWQDSNQPQHF.